The clone carrying this TCR beta chain was detected only a few times. Its specificity is not known. This entry comes from a study of T cell repertoires in cytomegalovirus infection. Study-level information: Evidence of both CMV infection and a matching HLA type came from public TCR beta signatures.

TCRdb reanalysed the reads using MiXCR and keeps one entry per CDR3 protein. Here the sample spans around 530,000 distinct CDR3 sequences, 16% being singletons. Study-wide results and limits: The study identified carriers of CMV plus the relevant HLA from cumulative public TCR beta family frequency. HLA-C-restricted TCR beta clonotypes specific for CMV led the ex vivo response.

CDR1 is LNHDA and CDR2 is SQIVND in the germline V gene (reference sequence). The CDR3 extends over 13 amino acids. Trimming removed 9 bases from V and 3 bases from J, with 11 bases in between. What was sequenced was CD8+ T cells from PBMCs. This sequence was found in a human donor in good health (CMV status not recorded). Some clones in this sample may be carry-over from other donors' samples. The chain combines TRBV19 with TRBJ2-2, with D possibly TRBD1 on 6 matching bases. CDR3 region: CASYRVDTGELFF. The CDR3 DNA reads TGTGCCAGCTACAGGGTGGACACCGGGGAGCTGTTTTTT.